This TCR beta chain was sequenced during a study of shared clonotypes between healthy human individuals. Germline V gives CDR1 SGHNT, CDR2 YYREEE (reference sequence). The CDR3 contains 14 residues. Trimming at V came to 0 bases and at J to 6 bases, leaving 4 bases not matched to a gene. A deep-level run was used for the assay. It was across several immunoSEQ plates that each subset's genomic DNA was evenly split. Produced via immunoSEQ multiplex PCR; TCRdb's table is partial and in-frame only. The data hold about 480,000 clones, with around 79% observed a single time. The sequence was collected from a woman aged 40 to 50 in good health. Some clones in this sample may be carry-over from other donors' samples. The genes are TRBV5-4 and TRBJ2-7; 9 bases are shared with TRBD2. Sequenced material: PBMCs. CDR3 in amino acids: CASSLGLADGEQYF. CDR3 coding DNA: TGTGCCAGCAGCTTGGGACTAGCGGACGGCGAGCAGTACTTC.